The text below deals with one T cell receptor beta chain. Authors' processing steps: The authors estimated nucleated cell counts from reference gene primer amplification. Here immunoSEQ multiplex PCR was the method, and the copy in TCRdb shows in-frame clones only, minus some. That table supplies the V and J calls and clone size; D and trimming were determined from the DNA. Altogether some 190,000 clones are present, just under 85% being singletons, with the ten largest covering more than 4.5%. Germline CDR1 reads LNHNV; CDR2 reads YYDKDF (reference sequence). The CDR3 loop spans 17 amino acids. The junction had 18 bases not matched to a gene; V was cut back by 5 bases and J by 5 bases. The sample comes from a study of blood T cell repertoires in COVID-19. Turning to the study itself: Donors in the United States, Italy and Spain gave samples during acute or convalescent COVID-19. T cells, B-cell-depleted T cells, or PBMCs supplied cDNA or gDNA.

The rearrangement links TRBV15 to TRBJ2-7; 7 bases agree with TRBD1. This clonotype was obtained from a woman in her 70s with active or convalescent COVID-19. Sequencing was carried out using peripheral blood. The CDR3 DNA follows: TGTGCCACCAGCGGGAACAGGGGAACCTGGGGGCGCGACGAGCAGTACTTC. This translates into CATSGNRGTWGRDEQYF.